This T cell receptor (beta chain) was found in a study of cytomegalovirus exposure and HLA in healthy donors. Donors in the study were healthy people who gave bone marrow. General study findings and limits: Among TCR beta chains, those listed as cytomegalovirus-associated numbered about 160. More clonal expansion characterized HLA-associated TCR beta chains than equally common others in a later analysis.

The CDR3 loop spans 16 amino acids. Germline values: CDR1 SGHRS, CDR2 YFSETQ. The ends lost 0 bases at V and 3 bases at J; junction bases unmatched: 6. Note on this clone: Its antigen is currently unknown.

PCR involved 60 Vbeta and 13 Jbeta primers. Under the authors' procedure: Counted up in a later analysis, unique TCR beta chains came to about 80 million, with some 11 million shared. The method was immunoSEQ multiplex PCR; TCRdb's version includes in-frame clones alone and lacks a portion of them. V and J calls and clone size are copied from that table; D and trimming were computed from the DNA. The sample has 80,000 to 100,000 clones; about 80% are singletons. The specimen sequenced was PBMCs. This TCR was recovered from a male donor in good health and CMV-seropositive. The V call is TRBV5-1, the J call TRBJ1-3; 7 bases line up with TRBD1. This CDR3 reads CASSLAGGFGGNTIYF. Here the CDR3 DNA reads TGCGCCAGCAGCTTGGCAGGGGGGTTCGGTGGAAACACCATATATTTT.